This T cell receptor beta chain was observed in a study of T cells in narcolepsy. General study results and limits: HCRT-specific and TRIB2-specific autoreactive clonotypes appeared among same-patient CSF and blood CD4+ clonotypes.

Looked up from germline, CDR1 is MDHEN and CDR2 is SYDVKM. This CDR3 region has 14 residues. J was trimmed by 12 bases and V by 3 bases; bases with no gene match: 10. The sample holds one count of this clone. Antigen: not known. The table came from immunoSEQ multiplex PCR; TCRdb's copy has only in-frame clones and leaves some out. The sample gives fewer than 40,000 clones, 80% to 85% of which show up once; under 0.8% is in the top ten. Sequencing used memory (CD45RA-) CD4+ T cells from blood. The genes are TRBV28 and TRBJ2-1; 8 nucleotides line up with TRBD2. The TCR was taken from a human donor in good health. The chain's CDR3 is CASSFRAGEDGQFF. DNA of the CDR3: TGTGCCAGCAGTTTTAGAGCGGGGGAGGATGGGCAGTTCTTC.